These T cell receptor beta chains were read from a single sample in a study of cytomegalovirus exposure and HLA in healthy donors. Generated by immunoSEQ multiplex PCR, the TCRdb table keeps only in-frame clones and is missing some. The sample records more than 140,000 clones, roughly 79% being singletons. The sequenced sample was PBMCs. Every receptor here comes from a male donor in good health and CMV-seronegative. Both conserved end residues are part of each CDR3. D genes are given only for firm matches. Clone size is not always given. Where it is, it says once, few, many or a class for expanded clones.

TRBJ1-5 | TRBD1 | - | TRBV2 | CASSKTRGQGAQPQHF | TGTGCCAGCAGCAAAACCCGGGGACAGGGGGCCCAGCCCCAGCATTTT
TRBJ2-5 | - | - | TRBV29-1 | CSVRSGQETQYF | TGCAGCGTTCGTAGCGGTCAAGAGACCCAGTACTTC
TRBJ2-7 | TRBD2 | - | TRBV29-1 | CSVYGLAAYEQYF | TGCAGCGTCTACGGACTAGCGGCCTACGAGCAGTACTTC
TRBJ1-1 | - | - | TRBV7-9 | CASSVGGGTEAFF | TGTGCCAGCAGCGTGGGGGGGGGCACTGAAGCTTTCTTT
TRBJ1-1 | - | - | TRBV30 | CACPGLAEAFF | TGTGCCTGCCCAGGCCTGGCTGAAGCTTTCTTT
TRBJ2-5 | TRBD2 | - | TRBV9 | CASSYREGLVETQYF | TGTGCCAGCAGTTACCGGGAGGGCCTCGTTGAGACCCAGTACTTC
TRBJ2-7 | - | - | TRBV30 | CAWSMGSYYEQYF | TGTGCCTGGAGTATGGGCAGTTATTACGAGCAGTACTTC
TRBJ1-2 | - | few | TRBV19 | CASRSGAGPHGYTF | TGTGCCAGTAGGTCTGGGGCCGGCCCCCATGGCTACACCTTC
TRBJ1-5 | TRBD1 | - | TRBV19 | CASSSTRQGLPNQPQHF | TGTGCCAGTAGTTCAACACGACAGGGCCTTCCTAATCAGCCCCAGCATTTT
TRBJ2-4 | TRBD1 | once | TRBV5-4 | CASSWGTGGENIQYF | TGTGCCAGCAGTTGGGGGACAGGGGGAGAAAACATTCAGTACTTC
TRBJ2-1 | TRBD2 | - | TRBV6-5 | CASTTSVSSYNEQFF | TGTGCCAGCACAACTAGCGTGAGCTCCTACAATGAGCAGTTCTTC
TRBJ2-1 | TRBD1 | once | TRBV5-6 | CASSLGTGLYNEQFF | TGTGCCAGCAGCTTGGGGACAGGGTTATACAATGAGCAGTTCTTC
TRBJ1-2 | - | - | TRBV7-9 | CSSSLGWAGRLKNYGYTF | TGTTCCAGCAGCTTAGGTTGGGCAGGGCGCCTAAAAAACTATGGCTACACCTTC
TRBJ2-2 | - | - | TRBV7-3 | CASSEQGGMGTGELFF | TGTGCCAGCAGCGAACAGGGTGGTATGGGCACCGGGGAGCTGTTTTTT
TRBJ1-5 | - | - | TRBV19 | CASSNDRNNQPQHF | TGTGCCAGTAGTAATGACAGGAACAATCAGCCCCAGCATTTT
TRBJ2-1 | TRBD2 | medium-sized | TRBV6-1 | CASSELAGGPDEQFF | TGTGCCAGCAGTGAACTAGCGGGAGGGCCGGATGAGCAGTTCTTC
TRBJ1-1 | - | few | TRBV6-1 | CASSVSGESIEAFF | TGTGCCAGCAGTGTCTCGGGGGAGAGTATTGAAGCTTTCTTT
TRBJ2-1 | TRBD2 | once | TRBV6-5 | CASSPRSGNINEQFF | TGTGCCAGCAGTCCCCGGAGCGGGAACATCAATGAGCAGTTCTTC
TRBJ1-4 | - | - | TRBV15 | CATSRDRGAAEKLFF | TGTGCCACCAGCAGAGACCGGGGGGCGGCTGAAAAACTGTTTTTT
TRBJ2-3 | TRBD2 | few | TRBV4-3 | CASSQGVSSGSIGTDTQYF | TGCGCCAGCAGCCAAGGAGTCTCTAGCGGGAGTATAGGGACAGATACGCAGTATTTT
TRBJ1-5 | TRBD1 | - | TRBV7-8 | CASSPGQGAGQPQHF | TGTGCCAGCAGCCCGGGACAGGGGGCAGGTCAGCCCCAGCATTTT
TRBJ1-1 | - | - | TRBV30 | CACHKDRSNTEAFF | TGTGCCTGTCATAAAGACAGGAGCAACACTGAAGCTTTCTTT
TRBJ1-1 | - | - | TRBV7-9 | CASSLGGLTEAFF | TGTGCCAGCAGCCTTGGGGGGTTGACTGAAGCTTTCTTT
TRBJ1-1 | TRBD1 | - | TRBV5-1 | CASSYQAGTGFQGTEAFF | TGCGCCAGCAGCTACCAAGCCGGGACAGGGTTTCAGGGGACTGAAGCTTTCTTT
TRBJ1-4 | - | - | TRBV21-1 | CASSKAHDSQNEKLFF | TGTGCCAGCAGCAAAGCTCACGACAGTCAAAATGAAAAACTGTTTTTT
TRBJ2-3 | TRBD2 | - | TRBV7-2 | CASSLKAGAPGDTQYF | TGTGCCAGCAGCTTGAAAGCGGGGGCCCCGGGGGATACGCAGTATTTT
TRBJ2-7 | TRBD1 | - | TRBV2 | CASSERLEGAYEQYF | TGTGCCAGCAGTGAACGGTTAGAGGGGGCTTACGAGCAGTACTTC
TRBJ1-2 | TRBD1 | - | TRBV6-5 | CASSYSLGQNYGYTF | TGTGCCAGCAGTTACTCCCTGGGACAGAACTATGGCTACACCTTC
TRBJ2-7 | - | - | TRBV6-5 | CASSFAGTIYEQYF | TGTGCCAGCAGTTTCGCCGGGACAATTTACGAGCAGTACTTC
TRBJ1-1 | TRBD1 | - | TRBV27 | CASSPRTGWGTEAFF | TGTGCCAGCAGTCCACGGACAGGTTGGGGCACTGAAGCTTTCTTT
TRBJ2-1 | TRBD2 | - | TRBV9 | CASSDPSGGGNNEQFF | TGTGCCAGCAGCGACCCTAGCGGGGGGGGAAACAATGAGCAGTTCTTC